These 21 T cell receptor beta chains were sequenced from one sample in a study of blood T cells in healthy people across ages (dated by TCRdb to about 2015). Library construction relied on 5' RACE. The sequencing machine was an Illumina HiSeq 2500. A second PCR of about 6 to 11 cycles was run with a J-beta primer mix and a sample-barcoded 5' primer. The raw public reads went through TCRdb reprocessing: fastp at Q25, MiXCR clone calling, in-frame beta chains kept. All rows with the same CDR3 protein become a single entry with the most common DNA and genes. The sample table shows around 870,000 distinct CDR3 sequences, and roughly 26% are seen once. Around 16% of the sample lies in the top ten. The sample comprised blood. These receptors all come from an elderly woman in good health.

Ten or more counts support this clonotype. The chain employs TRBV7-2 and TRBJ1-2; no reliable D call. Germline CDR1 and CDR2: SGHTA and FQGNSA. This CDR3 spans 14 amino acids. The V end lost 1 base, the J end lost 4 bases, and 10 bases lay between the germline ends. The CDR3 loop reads CASSLGVQAYGYTF. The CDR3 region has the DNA TGTGCCAGCAGCTTAGGAGTCCAGGCCTATGGCTACACCTTC.

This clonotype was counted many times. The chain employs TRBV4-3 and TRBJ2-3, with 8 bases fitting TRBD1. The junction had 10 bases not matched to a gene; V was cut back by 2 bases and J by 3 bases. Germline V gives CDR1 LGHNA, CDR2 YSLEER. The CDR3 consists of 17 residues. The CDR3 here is CASSQRSDRGRTDTQYF. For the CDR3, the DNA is TGCGCCAGCAGCCAACGATCCGACAGGGGTCGGACAGATACGCAGTATTTT.

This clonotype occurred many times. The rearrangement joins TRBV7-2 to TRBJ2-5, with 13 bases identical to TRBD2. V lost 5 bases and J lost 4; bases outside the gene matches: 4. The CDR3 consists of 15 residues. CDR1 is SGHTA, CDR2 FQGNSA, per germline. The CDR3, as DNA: TGTGCCAGCAGCCTACTAGCGGGGGGGAGAGAGACCCAGTACTTC. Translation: CASSLLAGGRETQYF.

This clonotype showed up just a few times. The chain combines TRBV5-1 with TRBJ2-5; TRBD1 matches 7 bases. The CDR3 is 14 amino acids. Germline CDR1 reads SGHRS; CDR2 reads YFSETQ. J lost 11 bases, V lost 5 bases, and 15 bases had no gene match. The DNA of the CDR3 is TGCGCCAGCAGGCCCGGGACCGCAGGGGGTGAGCAGTACTTC. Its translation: CASRPGTAGGEQYF.

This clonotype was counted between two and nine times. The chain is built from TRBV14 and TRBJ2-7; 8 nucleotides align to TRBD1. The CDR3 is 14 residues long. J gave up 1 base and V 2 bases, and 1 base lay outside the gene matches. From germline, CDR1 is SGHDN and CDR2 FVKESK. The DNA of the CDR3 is TGTGCCAGCAGCCAATGGACAGGGTCCTACGAGCAGTACTTC. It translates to CASSQWTGSYEQYF.

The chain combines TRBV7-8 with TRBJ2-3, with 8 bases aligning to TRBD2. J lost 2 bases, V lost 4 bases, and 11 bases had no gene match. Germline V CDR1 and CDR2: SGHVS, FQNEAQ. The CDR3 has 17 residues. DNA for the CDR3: TGTGCCAGCAGCTCGTCCGGGACTAGAGAAATCACAGATACGCAGTATTTT. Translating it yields CASSSSGTREITDTQYF.

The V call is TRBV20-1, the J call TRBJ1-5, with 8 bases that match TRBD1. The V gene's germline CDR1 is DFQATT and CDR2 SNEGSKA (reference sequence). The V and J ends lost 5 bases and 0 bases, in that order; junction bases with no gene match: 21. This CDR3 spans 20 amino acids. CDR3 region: CSAGGVRGQGGGYSNQPQHF. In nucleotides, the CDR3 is TGCAGTGCTGGAGGAGTCCGTGGACAGGGCGGGGGTTATAGCAATCAGCCCCAGCATTTT.

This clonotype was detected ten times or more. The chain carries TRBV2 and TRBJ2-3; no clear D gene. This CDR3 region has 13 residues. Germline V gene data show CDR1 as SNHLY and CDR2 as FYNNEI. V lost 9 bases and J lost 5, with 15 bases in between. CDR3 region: CARAKAWGDTQYF. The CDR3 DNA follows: TGTGCCAGGGCAAAGGCTTGGGGAGATACGCAGTATTTT. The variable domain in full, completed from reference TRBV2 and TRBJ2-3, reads EPEVTQTPSHQVTQMGQEVILRCVPISNHLYFYWYRQILGQKVEFLVSFYNNEISEKSEIFDDQFSVERPDGSNFTLKIRSTKLEDSAMYFCARAKAWGDTQYFGPGTRLTVL.

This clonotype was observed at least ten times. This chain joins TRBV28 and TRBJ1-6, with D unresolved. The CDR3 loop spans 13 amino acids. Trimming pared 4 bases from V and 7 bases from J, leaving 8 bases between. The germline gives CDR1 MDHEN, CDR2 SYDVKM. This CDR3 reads CASSSRLNSPLHF. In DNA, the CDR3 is TGTGCCAGCAGTTCCCGACTGAATTCACCCCTCCACTTT.

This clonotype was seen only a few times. The CDR3 sequence is CASTKGGAETQYF. The CDR3 DNA reads as TGTGCCAGCACCAAGGGAGGGGCGGAGACCCAGTACTTC. The chain couples TRBV6-6 to TRBJ2-5, with TRBD2 matching over 7 bases. This CDR3 is built from 13 residues. The germline gives CDR1 MNHNY, CDR2 SVGAGI (reference sequence). After removal of 7 bases from V and 5 bases from J, the junction contained 7 bases not matched to a gene.

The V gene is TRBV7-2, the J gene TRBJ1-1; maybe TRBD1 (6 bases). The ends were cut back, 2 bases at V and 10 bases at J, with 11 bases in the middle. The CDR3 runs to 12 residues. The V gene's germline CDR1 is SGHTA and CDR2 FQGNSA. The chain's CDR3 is CASSLSGTIAFF. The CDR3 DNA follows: TGTGCCAGCAGCTTATCCGGGACAATAGCTTTCTTT.

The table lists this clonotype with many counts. CDR3 amino acids: CSASSPGTGIDIQYF. CDR3 DNA sequence: TGCAGTGCTAGCAGTCCCGGGACAGGGATCGACATTCAGTACTTC. The rearrangement uses TRBV20-1 and TRBJ2-4, with 9 bases fitting TRBD1. CDR1 is DFQATT, CDR2 SNEGSKA, per germline (reference sequence). Germline trimming cut 3 bases from V and 8 bases from J; bases unmatched to any gene: 11. This CDR3 comprises 15 residues.

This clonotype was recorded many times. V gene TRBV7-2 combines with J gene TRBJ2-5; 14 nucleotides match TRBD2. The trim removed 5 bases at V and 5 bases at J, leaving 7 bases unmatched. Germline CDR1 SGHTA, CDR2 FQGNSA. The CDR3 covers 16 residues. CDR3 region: CASSMGLAGAQETQYF. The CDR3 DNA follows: TGTGCCAGCAGCATGGGACTAGCGGGGGCTCAGGAGACCCAGTACTTC.

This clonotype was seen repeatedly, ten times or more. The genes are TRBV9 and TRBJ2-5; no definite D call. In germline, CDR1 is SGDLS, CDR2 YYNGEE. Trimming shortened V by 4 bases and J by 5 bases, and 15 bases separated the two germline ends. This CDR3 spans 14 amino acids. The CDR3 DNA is TGTGCCAGCAGCTCCTCCGACCTCCGGGAGACCCAGTACTTC. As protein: CASSSSDLRETQYF.

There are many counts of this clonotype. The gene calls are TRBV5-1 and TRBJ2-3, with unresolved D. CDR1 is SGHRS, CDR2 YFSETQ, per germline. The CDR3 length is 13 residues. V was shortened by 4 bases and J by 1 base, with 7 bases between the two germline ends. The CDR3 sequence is CASSQPGTDTQYF. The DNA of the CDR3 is TGCGCCAGCAGCCAGCCAGGCACAGATACGCAGTATTTT.

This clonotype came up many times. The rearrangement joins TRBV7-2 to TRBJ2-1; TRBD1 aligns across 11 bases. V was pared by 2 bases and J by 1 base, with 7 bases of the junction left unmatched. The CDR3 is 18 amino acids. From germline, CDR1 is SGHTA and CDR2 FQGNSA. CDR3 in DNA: TGTGCCAGCAGCTTAAGGACAGGGGGCGGTAGTTCCTACAATGAGCAGTTCTTC. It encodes CASSLRTGGGSSYNEQFF.

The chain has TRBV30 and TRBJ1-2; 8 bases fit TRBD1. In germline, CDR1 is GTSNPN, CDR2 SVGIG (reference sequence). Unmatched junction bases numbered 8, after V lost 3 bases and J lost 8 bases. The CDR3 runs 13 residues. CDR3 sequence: CAWSRNWDRGYTF. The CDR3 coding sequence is TGTGCCTGGAGCCGAAATTGGGACAGGGGCTACACCTTC.

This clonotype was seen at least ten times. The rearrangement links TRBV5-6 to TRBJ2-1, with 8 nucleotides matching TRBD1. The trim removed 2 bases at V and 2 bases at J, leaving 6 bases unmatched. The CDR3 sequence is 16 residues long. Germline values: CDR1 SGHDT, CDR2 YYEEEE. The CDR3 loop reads CASSFRVTGAYNEQFF. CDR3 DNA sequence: TGTGCCAGCAGCTTTCGGGTGACAGGGGCCTACAATGAGCAGTTCTTC.

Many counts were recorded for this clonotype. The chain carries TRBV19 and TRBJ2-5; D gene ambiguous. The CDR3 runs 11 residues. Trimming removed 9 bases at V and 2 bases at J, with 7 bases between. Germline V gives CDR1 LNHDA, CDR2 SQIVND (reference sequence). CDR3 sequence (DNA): TGTGCCAGCAGCCAACAAGAGACCCAGTACTTC. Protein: CASSQQETQYF.

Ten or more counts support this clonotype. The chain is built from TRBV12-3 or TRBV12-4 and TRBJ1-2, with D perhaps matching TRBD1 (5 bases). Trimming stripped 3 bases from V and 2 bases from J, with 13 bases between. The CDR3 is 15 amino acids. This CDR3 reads CASSFGGRENYGYTF. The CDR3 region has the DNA TGTGCCAGCAGTTTTGGGGGTCGGGAAAACTATGGCTACACCTTC.

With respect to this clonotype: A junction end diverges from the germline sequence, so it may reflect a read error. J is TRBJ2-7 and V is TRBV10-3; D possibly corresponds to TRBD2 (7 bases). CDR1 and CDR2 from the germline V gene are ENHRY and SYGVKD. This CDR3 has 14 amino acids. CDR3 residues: CAIRESTGRDEQYF. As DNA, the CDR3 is TGTGCCATCAGGGAGTCTACAGGGAGGGACGAGCAGTACTTC.